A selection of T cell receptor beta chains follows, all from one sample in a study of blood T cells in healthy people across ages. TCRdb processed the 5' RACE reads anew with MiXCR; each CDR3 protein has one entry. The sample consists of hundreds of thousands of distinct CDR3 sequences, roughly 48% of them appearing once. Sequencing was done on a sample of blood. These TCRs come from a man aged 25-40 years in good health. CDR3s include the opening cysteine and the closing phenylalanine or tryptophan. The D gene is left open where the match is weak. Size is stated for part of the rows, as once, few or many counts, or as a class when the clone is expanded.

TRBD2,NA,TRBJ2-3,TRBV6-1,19,TGTGCCAGCAGATCCTGGACTAGCGGGACCCCTGGGGGCACAGATACGCAGTATTTT,CASRSWTSGTPGGTDTQYF
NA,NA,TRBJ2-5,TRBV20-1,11,TGCAGTGCGAAATGGGAGGTGACCCAGTACTTC,CSAKWEVTQYF
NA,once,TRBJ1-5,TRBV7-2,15,TGCGCCAGCAGCTTAGCTCGACAGTACAATCAGCCCCAGCATTTT,CASSLARQYNQPQHF
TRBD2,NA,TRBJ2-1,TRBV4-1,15,TGCGCCAGCAGCCAGTGGGGCGGGGGGGAAAATGAGCAGTTCTTC,CASSQWGGGENEQFF
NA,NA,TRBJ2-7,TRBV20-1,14,TGCAGTGCTAGAGATCAAAGGGTCGTCCTCGAGCAGTACTTC,CSARDQRVVLEQYF
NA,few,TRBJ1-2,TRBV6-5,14,TGTGCCAGCAGTTACACCCACTTCAACTATGGCTACACCTTC,CASSYTHFNYGYTF
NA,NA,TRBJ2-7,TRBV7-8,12,TGTGCCAGCAGCTCGACTCTTAGCGAGCAGTACTTC,CASSSTLSEQYF
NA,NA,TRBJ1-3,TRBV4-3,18,TGCGCCAGCAGCCAAGATAGTATTCGCAGAGGCTCTGGAAACACCATATATTTT,CASSQDSIRRGSGNTIYF
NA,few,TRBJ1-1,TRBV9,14,TGTGCCAGCAGCGTAAGGAGCGAGAACACTGAAGCTTTCTTT,CASSVRSENTEAFF
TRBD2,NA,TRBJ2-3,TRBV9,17,TGTGCCAGCAGCGTCATCGGCGGGACTAGTGGGACAGATACGCAGTATTTT,CASSVIGGTSGTDTQYF
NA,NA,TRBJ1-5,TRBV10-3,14,TGTGCCATCAGTGATGGTATGAGCAATCAGCCCCAGCATTTT,CAISDGMSNQPQHF
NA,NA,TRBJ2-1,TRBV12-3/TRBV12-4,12,TGTGCCAGCAGTCCCGGTATCAATGAGCAGTTCTTC,CASSPGINEQFF
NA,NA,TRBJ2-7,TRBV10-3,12,TGTGCCATCAGGGGACTGGGGGATGAGCAGTACTTC,CAIRGLGDEQYF
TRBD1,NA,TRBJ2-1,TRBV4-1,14,TGCGCCAGCAGCCAGACTGACAGGGTCAATGAGCAGTTCTTC,CASSQTDRVNEQFF
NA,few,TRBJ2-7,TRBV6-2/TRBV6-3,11,TGTGCCGGCAGTCCAGCCTACGAGCAGTACTTC,CAGSPAYEQYF
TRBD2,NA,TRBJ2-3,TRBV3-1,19,TGTGCCAGCAGCCAAGCGAGTGGACTAGCGGGGGGCCGCACAGATACGCAGTATTTT,CASSQASGLAGGRTDTQYF
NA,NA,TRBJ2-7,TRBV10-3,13,TGTGCCATCAGTGACGTGGGGGCTTACGAGCAGTACTTC,CAISDVGAYEQYF
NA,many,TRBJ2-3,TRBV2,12,TGTGCCAGCACGAACCGTCCAGATACGCAGTATTTT,CASTNRPDTQYF
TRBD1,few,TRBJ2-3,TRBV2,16,TGTGCCAGCAGTGAAAGGGGGCAGGGAAGGGCGGATACGCAGTATTTT,CASSERGQGRADTQYF
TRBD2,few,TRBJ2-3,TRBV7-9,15,TGTGCCAGCAGCTTACGGACGGGGGGACCAGATACGCAGTATTTT,CASSLRTGGPDTQYF
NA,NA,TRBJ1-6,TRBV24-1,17,TGTGCCACCAGTGCTAACGGTGGAGGGCCGGCTGAATCACCCCTCCACTTT,CATSANGGGPAESPLHF
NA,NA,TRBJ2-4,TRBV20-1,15,TGCAGTGCTAGAGACAGGGCTAATCCCAAAAACATTCAGTACTTC,CSARDRANPKNIQYF
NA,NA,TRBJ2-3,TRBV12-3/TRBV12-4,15,TGTGCCAGCAGTCTTAGACAGGTTAGCGCAGATACGCAGTATTTT,CASSLRQVSADTQYF
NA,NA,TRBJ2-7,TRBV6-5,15,TGTGCCAGCAGTTACTCGATAGAATCCACCTACGAGCAGTACTTC,CASSYSIESTYEQYF
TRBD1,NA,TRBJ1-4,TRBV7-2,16,TGTGCCAGCAGCGCCGCCTTGACAGGGATCGCTGAAAAACTGTTTTTT,CASSAALTGIAEKLFF
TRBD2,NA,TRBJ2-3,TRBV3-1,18,TGTGCCAGCAGCCAAGATCTTATTGCGGGGGGGATCACAGATACGCAGTATTTT,CASSQDLIAGGITDTQYF
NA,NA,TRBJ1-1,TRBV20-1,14,TGCAGTGCACCTTGGGCAGGGGAGGACACTGAAGCTTTCTTT,CSAPWAGEDTEAFF
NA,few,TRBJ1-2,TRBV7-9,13,TGTGCCAGCAGCCCGGACACACCCTATGGCTACACCTTC,CASSPDTPYGYTF
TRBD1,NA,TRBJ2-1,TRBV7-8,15,TGTGCCAGCAGCACCGGACAGGGGGCGAGCAATGAGCAGTTCTTC,CASSTGQGASNEQFF
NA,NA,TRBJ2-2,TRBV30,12,TGTGCTAGGACCGGGAACACCGGGGAGCTGTTTTTT,CARTGNTGELFF
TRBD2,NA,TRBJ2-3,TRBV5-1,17,TGCGCCAGCAGCTTTTACGCGGGGCGGGGGTTCGGTGATACGCAGTATTTT,CASSFYAGRGFGDTQYF
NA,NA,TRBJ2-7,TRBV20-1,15,TGCAGTGCTAGAGATGGGGGGACAGACCACAATGAGCAGTACTTC,CSARDGGTDHNEQYF
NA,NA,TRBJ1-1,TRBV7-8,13,TGTGCCAGCAGCTTTTCGATGAACACTGAAGCTTTCTTT,CASSFSMNTEAFF
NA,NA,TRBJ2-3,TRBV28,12,TGTGCCAGCAAGACAAGCACAGATACGCAGTATTTT,CASKTSTDTQYF
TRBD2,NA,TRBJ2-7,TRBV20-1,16,TGCAGTGCTAGCCTTCCGGGACTAGCGGGGTCCTACGAGCAGTACTTC,CSASLPGLAGSYEQYF
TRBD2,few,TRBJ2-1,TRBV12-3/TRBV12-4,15,TGTGCCAGCAGCCTGTTAGCGGGGGACCACAATGAGCAGTTCTTC,CASSLLAGDHNEQFF
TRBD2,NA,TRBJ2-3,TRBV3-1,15,TGTGCCAGCAGCCGGGGACTAGCGGGGTCAGATACGCAGTATTTT,CASSRGLAGSDTQYF
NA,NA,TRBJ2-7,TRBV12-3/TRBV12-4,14,TGTGCCAGCAGTTTGGGGCAGATGACCTACGAGCAGTACTTC,CASSLGQMTYEQYF
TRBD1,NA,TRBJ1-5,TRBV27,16,TGTGCCAGCAGTCCGGGACAGGGAAGGAGCAATCAGCCCCAGCATTTT,CASSPGQGRSNQPQHF
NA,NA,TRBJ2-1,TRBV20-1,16,TGCAGTGCTAGAGTACTCAGACGGAGCTCCTACAATGAGCAGTTCTTC,CSARVLRRSSYNEQFF
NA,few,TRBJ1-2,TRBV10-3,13,TGTGCCATCAGTGCCAGGGTTGGCCGCGGCTACACCTTC,CAISARVGRGYTF
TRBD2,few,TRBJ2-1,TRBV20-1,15,TGCAGTGCTACCCAACTAGCGAGCTCCTACAATGAGCAGTTCTTC,CSATQLASSYNEQFF
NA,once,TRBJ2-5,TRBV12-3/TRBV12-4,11,TGTGCCCACAGTTTCGGAGAGACCCAGTACTTC,CAHSFGETQYF
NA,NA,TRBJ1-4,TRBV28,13,TGTGCCAGCAAAGACAGCACTAATGAAAAACTGTTTTTT,CASKDSTNEKLFF
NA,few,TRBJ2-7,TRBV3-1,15,TGTGCCAGCAGCCAATCCCCCGGGACCTCCTACGAGCAGTACTTC,CASSQSPGTSYEQYF
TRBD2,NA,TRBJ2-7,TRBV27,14,TGTGCCAGCAGTTTAAGACTAGCGGCGTACGAGCAGTACTTC,CASSLRLAAYEQYF